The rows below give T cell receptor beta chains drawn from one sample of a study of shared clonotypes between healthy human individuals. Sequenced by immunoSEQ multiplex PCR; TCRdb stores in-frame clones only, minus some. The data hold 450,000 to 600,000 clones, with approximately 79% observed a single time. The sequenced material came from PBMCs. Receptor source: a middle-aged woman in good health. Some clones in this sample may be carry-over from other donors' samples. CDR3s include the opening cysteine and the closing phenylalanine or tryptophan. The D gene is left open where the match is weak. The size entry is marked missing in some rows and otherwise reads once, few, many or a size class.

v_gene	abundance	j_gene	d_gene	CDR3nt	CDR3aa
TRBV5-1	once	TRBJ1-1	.	TGCGCCAGCAGCTTGGCACCCGGGAACCGTGAAGCTTTCTTT	CASSLAPGNREAFF
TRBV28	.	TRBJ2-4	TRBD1	TGTGCCAGCAGTTTTGCGCAGGGGGCCTACATTCAGTACTTC	CASSFAQGAYIQYF
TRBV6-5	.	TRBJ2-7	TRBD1	TGTGCCAGCAGGGTCGGACAGGGGGCCTACGAGCAGTACTTC	CASRVGQGAYEQYF
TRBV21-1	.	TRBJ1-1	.	TGTGCCAGCAGCTCTAACTCCCCCGGGGACACTGAAGCTTTCTTT	CASSSNSPGDTEAFF
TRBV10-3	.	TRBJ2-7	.	TGTGCCATCAGTGAGTCGGGGGCGCTAACCTACGAGCAGTACTTC	CAISESGALTYEQYF
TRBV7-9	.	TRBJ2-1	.	TGTGCCAGCAGTGTAGCGGTCAATGAGCAGTTCTTC	CASSVAVNEQFF
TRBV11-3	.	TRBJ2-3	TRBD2	TGTGCCAGCAGCCCGCTAGCGGGAGTGCCAGATACGCAGTATTTT	CASSPLAGVPDTQYF
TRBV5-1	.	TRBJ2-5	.	TGCGCCAGCAGCACTAGACATCCTCAAGAGACCCAGTACTTC	CASSTRHPQETQYF
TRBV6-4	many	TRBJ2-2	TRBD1	TGTGCCAGCAGTGTAGGGACAGACACCGGGGAGCTGTTTTTT	CASSVGTDTGELFF
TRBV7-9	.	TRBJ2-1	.	TGTGCCAGCAGCTTAGTACGGACGGGTGAGCAGTTCTTC	CASSLVRTGEQFF
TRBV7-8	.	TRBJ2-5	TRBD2	TGTGCCAGCAGCTTACGGGCGAGTTTAGCGGGACAAGAGACCCAGTACTTC	CASSLRASLAGQETQYF
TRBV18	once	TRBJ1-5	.	TGTGCCAGCTCACCCTTCGAAGTTAGCAATCAGCCCCAGCATTTT	CASSPFEVSNQPQHF
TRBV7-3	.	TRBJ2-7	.	TGTGCCAGCAGCTTAGGACGGAGTGTGGGGCTTCCTTACGAGCAGTACTTC	CASSLGRSVGLPYEQYF
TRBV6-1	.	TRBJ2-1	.	TGTGCCAGCAGTGTTCTTCGGCAGTACAATGAGCAGTTCTTC	CASSVLRQYNEQFF
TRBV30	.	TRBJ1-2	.	TGTGCCTGGAGTTTCGGCTCGGATGGCTACACCTTC	CAWSFGSDGYTF
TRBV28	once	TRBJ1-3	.	TGTGCCAGCACCTCTGACGGAAGCTCTGGAAACACCATATATTTT	CASTSDGSSGNTIYF
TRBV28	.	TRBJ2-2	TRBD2	TGTGCCAGCAGTTTACTTGGGGGAGGGCCCTACACCGGGGAGCTGTTTTTT	CASSLLGGGPYTGELFF
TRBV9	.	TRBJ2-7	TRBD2	TGTGCCAGCAGCGGTGGAACTAGCGGAGCCTACGAGCAGTACTTC	CASSGGTSGAYEQYF
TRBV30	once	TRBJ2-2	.	TGTGCCTGGAGAGGGGGAGGGGCGAACACCGGGGAGCTGTTTTTT	CAWRGGGANTGELFF
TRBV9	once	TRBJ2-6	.	TGTGCCAGCAGCGTAAACTCTGGGGCCAACGTCCTGACTTTC	CASSVNSGANVLTF
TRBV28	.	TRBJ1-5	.	TGTGCCAGCAGTTTGGCAGGGGCCTCCTTTAGCAATCAGCCCCAGCATTTT	CASSLAGASFSNQPQHF
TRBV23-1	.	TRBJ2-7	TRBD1	TGCGCCAGCAGTCAACCGGGACAGAGCTCCTACGAGCAGTACTTC	CASSQPGQSSYEQYF
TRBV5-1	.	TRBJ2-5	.	TGCGCCAGCAGCTTGGACTGGGCGGCTAGTAGGTCGGGGACCCAGTACTTC	CASSLDWAASRSGTQYF
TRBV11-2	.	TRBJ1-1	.	TGTGCCAGCAGCAGAAATCCAGGAGGGAACACTGAAGCTTTCTTT	CASSRNPGGNTEAFF
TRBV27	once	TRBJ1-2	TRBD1	TGTGCCAGCAGACAAGACAGGGACTATGGCTACACCTTC	CASRQDRDYGYTF
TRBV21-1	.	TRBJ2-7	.	TGTGCCAGCAGCAAGTTGGGTAGCGGGGGATCCTACGAGCAGTACTTC	CASSKLGSGGSYEQYF
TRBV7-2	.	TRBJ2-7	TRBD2	TGTGCCAGCAGCTTAGTCAGCGGGAGCGGCGAGCAGTACTTC	CASSLVSGSGEQYF
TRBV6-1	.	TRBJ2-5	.	TGTGCCAGCAGTGTGGAGCCAGGGGTGCACGGAGAGACCCAGTACTTC	CASSVEPGVHGETQYF
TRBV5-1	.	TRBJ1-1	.	TGCGCCAGCAGCTCCTTGGGACCCGGGAACACTGAAGCTTTCTTT	CASSSLGPGNTEAFF
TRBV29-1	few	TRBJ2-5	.	TGCAGCGTTGAAGACAGGGGACAGACCCAGTACTTC	CSVEDRGQTQYF
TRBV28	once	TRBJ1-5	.	TGTGCCAGCAGTTTAAATTCGGACGGTAGCAATCAGCCCCAGCATTTT	CASSLNSDGSNQPQHF
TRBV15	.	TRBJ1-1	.	TGTGCCATCAGCAGCCCGGGTTCTTACACTGAAGCTTTCTTT	CAISSPGSYTEAFF
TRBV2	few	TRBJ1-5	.	TGTGCCAGCAGTGAAGTTTCGGCAGGGTATCAGCCCCAGCATTTT	CASSEVSAGYQPQHF